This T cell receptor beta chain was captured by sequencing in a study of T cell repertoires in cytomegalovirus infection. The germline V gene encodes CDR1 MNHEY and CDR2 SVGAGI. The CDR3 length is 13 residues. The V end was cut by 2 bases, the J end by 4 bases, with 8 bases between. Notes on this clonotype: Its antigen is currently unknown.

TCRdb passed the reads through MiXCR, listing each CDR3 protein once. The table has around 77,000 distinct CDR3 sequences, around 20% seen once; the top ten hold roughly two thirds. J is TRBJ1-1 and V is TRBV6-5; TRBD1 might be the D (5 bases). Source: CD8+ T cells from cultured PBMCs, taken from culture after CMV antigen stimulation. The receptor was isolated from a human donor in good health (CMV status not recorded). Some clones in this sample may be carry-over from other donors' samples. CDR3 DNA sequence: TGTGCCAGCAGTTACGGGGGGAGCACTGAAGCTTTCTTT. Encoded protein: CASSYGGSTEAFF.